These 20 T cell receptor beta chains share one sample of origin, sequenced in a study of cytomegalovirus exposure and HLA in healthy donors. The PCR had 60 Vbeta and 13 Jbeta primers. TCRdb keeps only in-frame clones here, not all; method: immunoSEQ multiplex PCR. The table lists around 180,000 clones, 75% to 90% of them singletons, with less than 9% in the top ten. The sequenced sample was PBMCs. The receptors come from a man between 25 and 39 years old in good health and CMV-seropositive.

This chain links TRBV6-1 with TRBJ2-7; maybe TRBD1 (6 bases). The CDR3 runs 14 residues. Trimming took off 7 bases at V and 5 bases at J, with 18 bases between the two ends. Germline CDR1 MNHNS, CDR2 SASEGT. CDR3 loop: CASKFPGQGNEQYF. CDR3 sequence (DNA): TGTGCCAGCAAATTCCCGGGACAAGGGAACGAGCAGTACTTC.

CDR3 loop: CASTPGTSGGFYEQYF. In DNA form, the CDR3 reads TGTGCCAGCACCCCCGGGACTAGCGGGGGGTTCTACGAGCAGTACTTC. This chain joins TRBV5-6 and TRBJ2-7, with 15 bases fitting TRBD2. The germline V gene encodes CDR1 SGHDT and CDR2 YYEEEE. CDR3 size: 16 residues. Trimming at V came to 6 bases and at J to 3 bases, leaving 7 bases not matched to a gene.

The CDR3 region is CASTPGWDRGHTGELFF. The CDR3 bases are TGTGCCAGCACACCCGGTTGGGACAGGGGGCACACCGGGGAGCTGTTTTTT. The J gene is TRBJ2-2, the V gene TRBV5-8, with TRBD1 matching over 12 bases. The CDR3 has 17 amino acids. Germline CDR1 reads SGHTS; CDR2 reads YDEGEE. With V trimmed by 6 bases and J by 3 bases, 9 bases remained unmatched.

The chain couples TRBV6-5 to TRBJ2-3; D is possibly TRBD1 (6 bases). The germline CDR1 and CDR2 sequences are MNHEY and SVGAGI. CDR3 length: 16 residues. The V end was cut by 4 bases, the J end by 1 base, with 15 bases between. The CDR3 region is CASSSFRGFGTDTQYF. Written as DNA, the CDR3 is TGTGCCAGCAGTTCCTTCAGGGGATTTGGCACAGATACGCAGTATTTT.

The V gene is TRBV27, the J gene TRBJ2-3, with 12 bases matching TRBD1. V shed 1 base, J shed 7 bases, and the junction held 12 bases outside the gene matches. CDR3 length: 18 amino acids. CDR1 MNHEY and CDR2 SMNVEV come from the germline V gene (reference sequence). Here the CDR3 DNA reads TGTGCCAGCAGTTTATACTCCACCGGGACAGGGGGCGCAAATACGCAGTATTTT. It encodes CASSLYSTGTGGANTQYF.

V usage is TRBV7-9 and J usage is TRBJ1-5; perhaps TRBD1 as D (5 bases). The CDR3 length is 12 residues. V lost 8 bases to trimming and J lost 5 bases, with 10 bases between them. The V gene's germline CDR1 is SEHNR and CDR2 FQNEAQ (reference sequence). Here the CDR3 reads CASGLQDQPQHF. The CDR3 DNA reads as TGTGCCAGCGGATTACAGGATCAGCCCCAGCATTTT.

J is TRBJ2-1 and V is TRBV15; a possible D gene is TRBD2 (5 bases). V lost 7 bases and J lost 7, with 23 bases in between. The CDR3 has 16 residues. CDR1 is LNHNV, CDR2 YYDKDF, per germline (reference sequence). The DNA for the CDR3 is TGTGCCACCACCCAATGGAGGCGGACCCTGGGGAATGAGCAGTTCTTC. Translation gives CATTQWRRTLGNEQFF.

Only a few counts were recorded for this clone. CDR3 DNA: TGTGCCAGCAGCCCCCTCCTACAGGGTTTAGGCTACACCTTC. Amino acid sequence: CASSPLLQGLGYTF. The chain carries TRBV14 and TRBJ1-2, with D possibly matching TRBD1 (6 bases). V lost 4 bases and J lost 8, with 17 bases in between. Per the germline V gene, CDR1 is SGHDN and CDR2 is FVKESK. This CDR3 has 14 residues.

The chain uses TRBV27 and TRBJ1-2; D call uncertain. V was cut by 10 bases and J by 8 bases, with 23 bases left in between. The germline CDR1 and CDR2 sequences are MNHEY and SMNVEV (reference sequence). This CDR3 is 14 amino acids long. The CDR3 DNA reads TGTGCCACCCGGCTAGCCCCGGGGTTCGGCGGCTACACCTTC. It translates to CATRLAPGFGGYTF.

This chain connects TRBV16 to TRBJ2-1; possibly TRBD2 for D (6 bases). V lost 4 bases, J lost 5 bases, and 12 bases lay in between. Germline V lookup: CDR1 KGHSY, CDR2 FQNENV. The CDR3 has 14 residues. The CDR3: CASSLGGSHNEQFF. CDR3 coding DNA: TGTGCCAGCAGCCTCGGGGGATCGCACAATGAGCAGTTCTTC.

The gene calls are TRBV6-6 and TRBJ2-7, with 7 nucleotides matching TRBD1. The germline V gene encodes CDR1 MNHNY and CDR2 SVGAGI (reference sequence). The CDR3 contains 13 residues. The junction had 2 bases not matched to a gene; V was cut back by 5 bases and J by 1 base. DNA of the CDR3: TGTGCCAGCAGTGACAGGGTGTCCTACGAGCAGTACTTC. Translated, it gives CASSDRVSYEQYF.

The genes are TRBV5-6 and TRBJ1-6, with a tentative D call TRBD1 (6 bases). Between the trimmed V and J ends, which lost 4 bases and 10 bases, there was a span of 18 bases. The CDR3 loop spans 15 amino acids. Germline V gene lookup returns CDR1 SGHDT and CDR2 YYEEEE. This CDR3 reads CASSADPGTRSPLHF. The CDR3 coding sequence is TGTGCCAGCAGCGCCGACCCCGGGACAAGATCACCCCTCCACTTT.

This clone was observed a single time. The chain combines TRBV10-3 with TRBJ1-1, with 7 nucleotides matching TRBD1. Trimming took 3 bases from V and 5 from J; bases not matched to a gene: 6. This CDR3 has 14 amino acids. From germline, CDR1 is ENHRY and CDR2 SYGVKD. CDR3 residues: CAISDKGAKTEAFF. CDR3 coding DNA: TGTGCCATCAGTGATAAGGGGGCGAAAACTGAAGCTTTCTTT.

The CDR3: CASSQSAGQYNSPLHF. The CDR3 DNA follows: TGCGCCAGCAGCCAATCGGCAGGGCAATATAATTCACCCCTCCACTTT. This chain connects TRBV4-3 to TRBJ1-6, with D tentatively TRBD1 (5 bases). CDR1 is LGHNA, CDR2 YSLEER, per germline. Trimming shortened V by 2 bases and J by 4 bases, and 12 bases separated the two germline ends. CDR3 length: 16 amino acids.

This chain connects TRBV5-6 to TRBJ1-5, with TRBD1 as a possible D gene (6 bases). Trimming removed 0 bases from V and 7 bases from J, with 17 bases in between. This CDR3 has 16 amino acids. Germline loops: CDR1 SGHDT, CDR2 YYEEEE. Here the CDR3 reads CASSLGGGQTGQPQHF. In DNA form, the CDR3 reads TGTGCCAGCAGCTTGGGAGGCGGACAGACGGGACAGCCCCAGCATTTT.

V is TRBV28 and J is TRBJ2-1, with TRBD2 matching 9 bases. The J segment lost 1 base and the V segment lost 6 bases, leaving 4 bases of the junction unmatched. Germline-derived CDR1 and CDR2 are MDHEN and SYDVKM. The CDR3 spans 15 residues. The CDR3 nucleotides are TGTGCCAGCAGCCAGACTAGCGGTTCCTACAATGAGCAGTTCTTC. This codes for CASSQTSGSYNEQFF. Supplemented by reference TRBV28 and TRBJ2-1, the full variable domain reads DVKVTQSSRYLVKRTGEKVFLECVQDMDHENMFWYRQDPGLGLRLIYFSYDVKMKEKGDIPEGYSVSREKKERFSLILESASTNQTSMYLCASSQTSGSYNEQFFGPGTRLTVL.

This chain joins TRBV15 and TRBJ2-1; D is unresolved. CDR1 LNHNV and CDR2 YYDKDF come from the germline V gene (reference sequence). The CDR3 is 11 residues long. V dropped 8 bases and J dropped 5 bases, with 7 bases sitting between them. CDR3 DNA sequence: TGTGCCACCTTAGGAGACAATGAGCAGTTCTTC. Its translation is CATLGDNEQFF.

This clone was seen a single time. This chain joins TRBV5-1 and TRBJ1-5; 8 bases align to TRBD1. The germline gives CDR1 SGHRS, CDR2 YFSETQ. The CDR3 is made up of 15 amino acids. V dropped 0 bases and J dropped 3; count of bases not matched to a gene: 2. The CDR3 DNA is TGCGCCAGCAGCTTGGGGACAGGGAACAATCAGCCCCAGCATTTT. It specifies CASSLGTGNNQPQHF.

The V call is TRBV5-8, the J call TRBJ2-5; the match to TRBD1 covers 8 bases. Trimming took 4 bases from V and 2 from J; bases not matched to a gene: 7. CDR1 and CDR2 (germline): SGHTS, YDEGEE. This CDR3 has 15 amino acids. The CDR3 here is CASSPGTGLQETQYF. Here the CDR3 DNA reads TGTGCCAGCAGCCCGGGGACAGGTCTACAAGAGACCCAGTACTTC.

The CDR3 nucleotides read TGTGCCAGCAGCTTAATCAGGGTGGCAGATACGCAGTATTTT. Encoded protein: CASSLIRVADTQYF. The chain is built from TRBV7-2 and TRBJ2-3; weak D call: TRBD1 (5 bases). Germline V gives CDR1 SGHTA, CDR2 FQGNSA. CDR3 length: 14 amino acids. V lost 2 bases and J 4 bases, leaving 10 bases between the germline ends.